These 20 T cell receptor beta chains originate from one sample sequenced in a study of control samples from healthy donors and cancer patients. Using immunoSEQ multiplex PCR, the repertoire was profiled, and TCRdb retains in-frame clones only, with some absent. Of some 120,000 clones detected, 85% to 95% appear once; the ten largest clones hold about 0.6%. Sample: PBMCs. Source of these receptors: a man older than 75 with head and neck cancer.

This rearrangement joins TRBV5-1 to TRBJ1-3; no definite D call. The germline V gene encodes CDR1 SGHRS and CDR2 YFSETQ. The V and J ends lost 4 bases and 0 bases respectively, with 11 bases between them. This CDR3 is 15 amino acids long. The CDR3 DNA reads as TGCGCCAGCAGCCCGGACGGGAGCTCTGGAAACACCATATATTTT. As protein: CASSPDGSSGNTIYF.

The chain couples TRBV30 to TRBJ1-4; TRBD1 matches at 11 bases. The CDR3 contains 19 residues. V lost 3 bases and J lost 2; bases outside the gene matches: 14. CDR1 and CDR2 (germline): GTSNPN, SVGIG (reference sequence). CDR3 region: CAWRPHPGTGGRTNEKLFF. The DNA for the CDR3 is TGTGCCTGGAGACCCCATCCCGGGACAGGGGGAAGGACTAATGAAAAACTGTTTTTT.

The genes are TRBV15 and TRBJ1-2; 8 bases map to TRBD1. CDR3 size: 16 residues. Per the germline V gene, CDR1 is LNHNV and CDR2 is YYDKDF (reference sequence). Trimming at V came to 3 bases and at J to 3 bases, leaving 9 bases not matched to a gene. CDR3 in amino acids: CATSSSGTGVYYGYTF. The CDR3 nucleotides read TGTGCCACCAGCAGCTCCGGGACAGGAGTTTACTATGGCTACACCTTC.

CDR3 in DNA: TGTGCCAGTAGTAGGACGGGATCAACGGGGGCTGGAAACACCATATATTTT. Translating gives CASSRTGSTGAGNTIYF. The chain links TRBV19 to TRBJ1-3; maybe TRBD1 (5 bases). Germline lookup yields CDR1 LNHDA and CDR2 SQIVND (reference sequence). The CDR3 spans 17 residues. The germline V and J ends were trimmed by 4 bases and 2 bases, with 18 bases remaining between them.

The chain combines TRBV30 with TRBJ1-2; D is unresolved. The CDR3 is made up of 14 amino acids. V lost 2 bases and J lost 2, with 12 bases in between. CDR1 is GTSNPN, CDR2 SVGIG, per germline (reference sequence). In DNA form, the CDR3 reads TGTGCCTGGAGTAAGAGACGGCTCAACTATGGCTACACCTTC. Translation gives CAWSKRRLNYGYTF.

This clone was recorded only once. This chain links TRBV6-5 with TRBJ1-2; TRBD1 agrees at 10 bases. The CDR3 runs 14 residues. V trimming: 2 bases; J trimming: 9 bases; junction bases outside the gene matches: 6. Germline V lookup: CDR1 MNHEY, CDR2 SVGAGI. The CDR3 DNA reads as TGTGCCAGCAGTTACGGGACAGGGGTAACGCGCTACACCTTC. Its translation: CASSYGTGVTRYTF.

The chain recombines TRBV2 with TRBJ2-7; D is ambiguous. The better agreement between TRBJ2-1 and the DNA end casts doubt on the J call. The CDR3 spans 12 residues. The germline V gene encodes CDR1 SNHLY and CDR2 FYNNEI. CDR3 nucleotides: TGTGCCAGCAGTCTATTTTACAATGAGCAGTTCTTC. Translated: CASSLFYNEQFF.

The chain is built from TRBV28 and TRBJ2-7; D is undetermined. The CDR3 spans 14 residues. Germline V gene sequence: CDR1 MDHEN, CDR2 SYDVKM. V was trimmed by 8 bases and J by 2 bases, leaving 16 bases between them. The CDR3 coding sequence is TGTGCCAGCTTAGGCCAAGTGAGACCCTACGAGCAGTACTTC. Protein product: CASLGQVRPYEQYF.

The chain couples TRBV9 to TRBJ1-2, with D possibly matching TRBD1 (5 bases). The CDR3 has 13 amino acids. The germline V gene has CDR1 SGDLS and CDR2 YYNGEE. Trimming took off 0 bases at V and 5 bases at J, with 8 bases between the two ends. The CDR3 loop reads CASSVVGGYGYTF. The CDR3 DNA sequence: TGTGCCAGCAGCGTAGTGGGGGGTTATGGCTACACCTTC.

The J gene is TRBJ1-4, the V gene TRBV5-1, with unresolved D. CDR3 length equals 14 residues. V was trimmed by 1 base and J by 0 bases, leaving 4 bases between them. CDR1 and CDR2 (germline): SGHRS, YFSETQ. Here the CDR3 reads CASSLQTTNEKLFF. CDR3 nucleotide sequence: TGCGCCAGCAGCTTGCAGACAACTAATGAAAAACTGTTTTTT.

The rearrangement links TRBV2 to TRBJ2-2; no definite D call. Germline lookup yields CDR1 SNHLY and CDR2 FYNNEI. Trimming removed 2 bases from V and 1 base from J, with 5 bases in between. The CDR3 loop spans 14 amino acids. The CDR3 bases are TGTGCCAGCAGTGAAAGCCGGAACACCGGGGAGCTGTTTTTT. Encoded protein: CASSESRNTGELFF. Using reference TRBV2 and TRBJ2-2 for the parts outside the CDR3, the full variable domain is EPEVTQTPSHQVTQMGQEVILRCVPISNHLYFYWYRQILGQKVEFLVSFYNNEISEKSEIFDDQFSVERPDGSNFTLKIRSTKLEDSAMYFCASSESRNTGELFFGEGSRLTVL.

The chain couples TRBV5-4 to TRBJ1-2; TRBD1 might be the D (5 bases). V was shortened by 1 base and J by 3 bases, with 10 bases between the two germline ends. Per the germline V gene, CDR1 is SGHNT and CDR2 is YYREEE (reference sequence). The CDR3 is made up of 14 amino acids. As DNA, the CDR3 is TGTGCCAGCAGCTTGAAGGGGACCTACTATGGCTACACCTTC. It encodes CASSLKGTYYGYTF.

The chain uses TRBV5-4 and TRBJ2-7; TRBD2 matches 11 bases. Trimming took 5 bases from V and 3 from J; bases not matched to a gene: 7. CDR3 length equals 15 residues. CDR1 is SGHNT and CDR2 is YYREEE in the germline V gene (reference sequence). Written as DNA, the CDR3 is TGTGCCAGCAGTTCCGGGACTAGCGGTTACTACGAGCAGTACTTC. It yields the protein CASSSGTSGYYEQYF.

V is TRBV6-6 and J is TRBJ2-7, with TRBD2 identical over 13 bases. Germline loops: CDR1 MNHNY, CDR2 SVGAGI (reference sequence). CDR3 length: 16 amino acids. V lost 6 bases, J lost 3 bases, and 8 bases stayed unmatched. The CDR3 DNA reads as TGTGCCAGCAGACCTCCGGGACTAGCGGGGAACTACGAGCAGTACTTC. This translates into CASRPPGLAGNYEQYF.

The chain combines TRBV12-3 or TRBV12-4 with TRBJ1-4; D gene ambiguous. Trimming stripped 7 bases from V and 3 bases from J, with 9 bases between. CDR3 size: 13 residues. The chain's CDR3 is CASTLSPNEKLFF. CDR3 DNA sequence: TGTGCCAGCACCCTTTCCCCTAATGAAAAACTGTTTTTT.

The chain carries TRBV9 and TRBJ2-1; the D gene is possibly TRBD2 (6 bases). This CDR3 spans 15 amino acids. V was trimmed by 4 bases and J by 0 bases, leaving 11 bases between them. Germline CDR1 SGDLS, CDR2 YYNGEE. CDR3 region: CASSPWDFSYNEQFF. The CDR3 DNA is TGTGCCAGCAGCCCCTGGGACTTCTCCTACAATGAGCAGTTCTTC.

The chain joins TRBV5-6 to TRBJ2-7; possible D gene TRBD2, 5 bases. V was cut by 1 base and J by 3 bases, with 11 bases left in between. CDR3 length: 14 residues. The germline V gene encodes CDR1 SGHDT and CDR2 YYEEEE. DNA for the CDR3: TGTGCCAGCAGCTTGACTCGGACTCACTACGAGCAGTACTTC. This sequence encodes CASSLTRTHYEQYF.

This rearrangement joins TRBV6-5 to TRBJ2-3; 9 bases are shared with TRBD2. This CDR3 has 14 amino acids. V gave up 8 bases and J gave up 3 bases; unmatched junction bases: 6. The germline V gene has CDR1 MNHEY and CDR2 SVGAGI. The CDR3 DNA follows: TGTGCCAGCCTCGGCGGGGGGGCGACAGATACGCAGTATTTT. Protein: CASLGGGATDTQYF.

The chain has TRBV5-1 and TRBJ1-1, with D hard to call. The CDR3 is 14 amino acids. V was cut by 4 bases and J by 3 bases, with 13 bases left in between. Germline-derived CDR1 and CDR2 are SGHRS and YFSETQ. The DNA for the CDR3 is TGCGCCAGCAGCCCCCCGCAGTCTTACACTGAAGCTTTCTTT. It specifies CASSPPQSYTEAFF.

This chain joins TRBV3-1 (or the pseudogene TRBV3-2) and TRBJ2-7; 8 positions agree with TRBD2. The CDR3 spans 16 residues. J gave up 4 bases and V 4 bases, and 12 bases lay outside the gene matches. Germline assignment: CDR1 LGHDT and CDR2 YNNKEL (reference sequence). The CDR3 DNA is TGTGCCAGCAGCCCCCCCGGGAGCGGGAGAGCATACGAGCAGTACTTC. Translating it yields CASSPPGSGRAYEQYF.